This entry describes one T cell receptor (beta chain). The antigen it recognizes is unknown. No much larger clone exists at a distance of one base, and base qualities are not known. The source of the sample is a study of blood T cell repertoires in COVID-19 (dated by TCRdb to 2020 to 2022). Background for the entire study: Samples from collaborators originated in the United States, Italy and Spain and spanned both the acute and convalescent phases of COVID-19. The prospective study material was composed of cDNA or gDNA derived from T cells, B-cell-depleted T cells, or PBMCs. The repertoires were released in a freely available public database meant as a resource for research on the immune response to SARS-CoV-2. Where available, HLA class I and class II types were taken from metadata supplied by the sample provider and were not determined by assay-based typing. The dataset comprised deeply sampled blood TCRbeta repertoires from subjects exposed to, actively infected with, or recovered from COVID-19. Samples came from the ongoing ImmuneRACE study (first 160 participants) plus 1,254 subjects from 6 global collaborators. Sample metadata almost always included a de-identified subject ID, COVID-19 status, age in years and sex.

Another Seattle source contributed samples from volunteer blood donors who had recovered from COVID-19. Each collaborating institution followed its own protocols to collect whole blood in K2EDTA tubes. For TCRbeta analysis, collaborators shipped samples in one of three forms: frozen whole blood, isolated PBMCs, or DNA extracted from either of those sample types. As encoded in the germline V gene, CDR1 is SNHLY while CDR2 is FYNNEI. At the junction V is shortened by 3 bases and J by 8 bases; bases outside the gene matches: 3. There are 13 amino acids in the CDR3, from cysteine to phenylalanine inclusive. CDR3 DNA is the only sequence kept; it has 39 bases, read in frame from the first base. The immunoSEQ Assay, a bias-controlled multiplex PCR, was used to amplify TCRbeta CDR3 regions from genomic DNA. Processing in the source paper ran as follows. Within the assay, amplification of reference gene primers was used to estimate how many nucleated cells each sample contained. To quantify the absolute abundance of each unique TCRbeta CDR3 rearrangement, sequence reads were collapsed and filtered. For each sample, productive Simpson clonality was calculated as the square root of Simpson's diversity index across productive rearrangements. TCRdb mirrors the immuneACCESS table, restricted to in-frame sequences. Some clones are absent from its copies; in checked studies, under half trace to an unresolved V gene, and the reason for the others is unknown. From that table come the V and J calls and clone size; the DNA was used to work out D and trimming. This sample gives under 250,000 clones in total; 80% to 85% of them show up just once. The ten biggest clones cover more than 2.5% of the sample.

Beyond this particular receptor, the publication reports: How much clinical and demographic metadata was included differed by source and by participant, and the metadata was provided uncurated.

The chain is encoded by TRBV2 joined to TRBJ1-4; the central 7 bases match TRBD1. The source of this sequence is a woman in her thirties who had recovered from COVID-19. Material: peripheral blood. The CDR3 loop reads CASSETGKEKLFF. The bases are TGTGCCAGCAGTGAGACAGGGAAGGAAAAACTGTTTTTT.